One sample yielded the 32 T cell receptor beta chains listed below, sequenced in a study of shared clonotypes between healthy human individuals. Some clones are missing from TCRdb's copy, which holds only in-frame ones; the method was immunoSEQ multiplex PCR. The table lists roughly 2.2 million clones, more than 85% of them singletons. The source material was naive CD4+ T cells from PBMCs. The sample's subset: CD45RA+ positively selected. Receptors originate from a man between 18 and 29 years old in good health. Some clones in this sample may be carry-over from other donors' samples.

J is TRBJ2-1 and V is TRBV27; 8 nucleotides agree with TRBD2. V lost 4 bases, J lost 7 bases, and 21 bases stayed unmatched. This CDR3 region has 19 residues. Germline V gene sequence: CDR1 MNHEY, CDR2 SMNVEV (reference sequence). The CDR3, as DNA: TGTGCCAGCAGTTCGGACAGTTTAAAGATAGCGGGGATGGGTAATGAGCAGTTCTTC. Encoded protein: CASSSDSLKIAGMGNEQFF.

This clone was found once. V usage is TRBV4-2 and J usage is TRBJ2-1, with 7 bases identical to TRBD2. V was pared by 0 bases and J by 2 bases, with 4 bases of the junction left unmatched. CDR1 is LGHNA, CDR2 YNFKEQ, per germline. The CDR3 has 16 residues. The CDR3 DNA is TGTGCCAGCAGCCAAGATCGCGGGAGAACCTACAATGAGCAGTTCTTC. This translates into CASSQDRGRTYNEQFF.

CDR3 nucleotides: TGTGCCAGCAGCGGAATCATAGCGAACTATGGCTACACCTTC. Translation: CASSGIIANYGYTF. The chain carries TRBV7-3 and TRBJ1-2; unclear D gene. Trimming pared 5 bases from V and 2 bases from J, leaving 12 bases between. The CDR3 runs to 14 residues. Germline-derived CDR1 and CDR2 are SGHTA and FQGTGA.

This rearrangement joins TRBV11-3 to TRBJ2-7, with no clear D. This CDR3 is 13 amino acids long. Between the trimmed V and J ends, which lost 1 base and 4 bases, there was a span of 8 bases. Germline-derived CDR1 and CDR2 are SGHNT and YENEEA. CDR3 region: CASSLGLTYEQYF. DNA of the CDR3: TGTGCCAGCAGCTTAGGACTGACATACGAGCAGTACTTC.

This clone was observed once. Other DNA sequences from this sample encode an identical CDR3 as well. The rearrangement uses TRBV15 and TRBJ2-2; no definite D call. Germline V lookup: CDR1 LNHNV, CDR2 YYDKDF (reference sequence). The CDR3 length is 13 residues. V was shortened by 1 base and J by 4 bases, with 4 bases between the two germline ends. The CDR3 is CATSRGSTGELFF. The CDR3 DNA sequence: TGTGCCACCAGCAGAGGCAGCACCGGGGAGCTGTTTTTT.

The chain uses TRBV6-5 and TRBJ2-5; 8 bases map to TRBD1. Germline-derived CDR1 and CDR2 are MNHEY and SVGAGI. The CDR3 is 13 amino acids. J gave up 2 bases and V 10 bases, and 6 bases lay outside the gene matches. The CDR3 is CATRQGRQETQYF. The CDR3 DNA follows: TGTGCCACCCGACAGGGGAGGCAAGAGACCCAGTACTTC.

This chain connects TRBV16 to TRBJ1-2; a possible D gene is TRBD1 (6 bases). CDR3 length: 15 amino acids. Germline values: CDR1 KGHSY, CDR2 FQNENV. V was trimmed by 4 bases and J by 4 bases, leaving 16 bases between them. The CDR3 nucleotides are TGTGCCAGCAGCCGTCTCGACAGGTTCCTCTATGGCTACACCTTC. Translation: CASSRLDRFLYGYTF.

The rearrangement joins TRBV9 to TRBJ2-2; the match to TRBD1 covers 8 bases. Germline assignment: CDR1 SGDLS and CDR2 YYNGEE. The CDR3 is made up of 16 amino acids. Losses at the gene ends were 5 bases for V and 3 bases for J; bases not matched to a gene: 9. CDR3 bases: TGTGCCAGCAGAAATAGCAGGGGGCGCGACACCGGGGAGCTGTTTTTT. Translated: CASRNSRGRDTGELFF.

The CDR3 region is CASSLRTDEKLFF. Written as DNA, the CDR3 is TGTGCCAGCAGCTTAAGGACAGATGAAAAACTGTTTTTT. The gene calls are TRBV7-9 and TRBJ1-4, with TRBD1 as a possible D gene (6 bases). The CDR3 has 13 amino acids. Trimming shortened V by 2 bases and J by 6 bases, and 7 bases separated the two germline ends. In germline, CDR1 is SEHNR, CDR2 FQNEAQ (reference sequence).

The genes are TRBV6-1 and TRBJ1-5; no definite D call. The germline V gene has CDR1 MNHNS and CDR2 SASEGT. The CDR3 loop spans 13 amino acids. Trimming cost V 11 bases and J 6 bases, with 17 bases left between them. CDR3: CAGSNSRAQPQHF. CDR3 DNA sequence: TGTGCCGGGTCGAACTCTAGGGCTCAGCCCCAGCATTTT.

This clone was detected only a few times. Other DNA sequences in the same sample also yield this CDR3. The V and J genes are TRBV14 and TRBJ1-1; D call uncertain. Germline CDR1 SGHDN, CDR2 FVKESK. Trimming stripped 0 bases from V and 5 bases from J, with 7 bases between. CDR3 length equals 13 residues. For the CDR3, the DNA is TGTGCCAGCAGCCAAGATTTAGGGACTGAAGCTTTCTTT. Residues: CASSQDLGTEAFF.

The CDR3 is CAISAGAEAFF. The CDR3, as DNA: TGTGCCATCAGTGCAGGGGCTGAAGCTTTCTTT. V and J are TRBV10-3 and TRBJ1-1; possible D gene TRBD1, 6 bases. Germline CDR1 reads ENHRY; CDR2 reads SYGVKD. The V gene lost 4 bases and the J gene lost 6 bases, with 6 bases spanning the gap. The CDR3 is 11 amino acids.

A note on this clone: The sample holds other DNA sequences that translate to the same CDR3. The CDR3 DNA reads as TGTGCCAGCAGCGTGGGGACTAGTGGGACATACGAGCAGTACTTC. Amino acid sequence: CASSVGTSGTYEQYF. This chain connects TRBV9 to TRBJ2-7; 8 bases agree with TRBD2. With 2 bases clipped from V and 4 bases from J, the junction kept 8 bases outside the gene matches. This CDR3 is built from 15 residues. CDR1 is SGDLS, CDR2 YYNGEE, per germline.

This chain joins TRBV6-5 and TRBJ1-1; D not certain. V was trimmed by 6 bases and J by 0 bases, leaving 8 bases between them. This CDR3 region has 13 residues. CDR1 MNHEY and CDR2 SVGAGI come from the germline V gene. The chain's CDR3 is CASRRQVNTEAFF. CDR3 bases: TGTGCCAGCAGGCGGCAGGTGAACACTGAAGCTTTCTTT.

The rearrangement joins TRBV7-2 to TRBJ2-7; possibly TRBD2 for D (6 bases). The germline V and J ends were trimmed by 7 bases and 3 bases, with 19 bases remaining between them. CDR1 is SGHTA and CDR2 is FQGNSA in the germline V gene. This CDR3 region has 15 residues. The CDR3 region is CASTTRAGPIYEQYF. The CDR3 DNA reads TGTGCCAGCACCACCCGGGCGGGACCTATCTACGAGCAGTACTTC. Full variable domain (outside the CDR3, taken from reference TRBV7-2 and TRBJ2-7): GAGVSQSPSNKVTEKGKDVELRCDPISGHTALYWYRQSLGQGLEFLIYFQGNSAPDKSGLPSDRFSAERTGGSVSTLTIQRTQQEDSAVYLCASTTRAGPIYEQYFGPGTRLTVT.

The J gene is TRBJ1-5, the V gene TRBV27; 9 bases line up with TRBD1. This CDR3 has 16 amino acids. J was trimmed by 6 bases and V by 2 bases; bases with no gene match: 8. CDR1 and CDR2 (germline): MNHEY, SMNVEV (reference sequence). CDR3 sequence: CASSLGGQGETQPQHF. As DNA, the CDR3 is TGTGCCAGCAGTTTAGGGGGACAGGGCGAGACTCAGCCCCAGCATTTT.

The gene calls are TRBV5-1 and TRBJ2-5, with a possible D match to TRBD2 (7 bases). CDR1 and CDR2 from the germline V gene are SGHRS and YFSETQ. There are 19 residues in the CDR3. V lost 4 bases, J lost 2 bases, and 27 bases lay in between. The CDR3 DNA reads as TGCGCCAGCAGCCGGACTCTACAGGGTGGGCGGGGGTCTCAAGAGACCCAGTACTTC. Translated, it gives CASSRTLQGGRGSQETQYF. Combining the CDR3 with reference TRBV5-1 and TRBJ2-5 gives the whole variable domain KAGVTQTPRYLIKTRGQQVTLSCSPISGHRSVSWYQQTPGQGLQFLFEYFSETQRNKGNFPGRFSGRQFSNSRSEMNVSTLELGDSALYLCASSRTLQGGRGSQETQYFGPGTRLLVL.

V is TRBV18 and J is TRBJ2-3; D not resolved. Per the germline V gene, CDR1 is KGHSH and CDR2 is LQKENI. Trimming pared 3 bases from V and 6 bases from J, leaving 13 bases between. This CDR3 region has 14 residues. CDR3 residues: CASSPLGPDDTQYF. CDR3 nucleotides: TGTGCCAGCTCACCGTTGGGTCCTGATGATACGCAGTATTTT.

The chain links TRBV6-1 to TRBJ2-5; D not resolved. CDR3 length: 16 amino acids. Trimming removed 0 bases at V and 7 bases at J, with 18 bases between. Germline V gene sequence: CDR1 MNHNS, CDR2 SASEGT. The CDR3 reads CASSEALGQAPRTQYF. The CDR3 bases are TGTGCCAGCAGTGAAGCGCTAGGGCAGGCCCCTCGGACCCAGTACTTC.

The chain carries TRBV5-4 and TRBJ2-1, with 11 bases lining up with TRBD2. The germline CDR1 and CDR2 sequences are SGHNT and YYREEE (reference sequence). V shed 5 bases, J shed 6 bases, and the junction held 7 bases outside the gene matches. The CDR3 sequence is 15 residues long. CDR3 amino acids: CASSSTSGTINEQFF. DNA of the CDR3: TGTGCCAGCAGTTCGACTAGCGGGACCATCAATGAGCAGTTCTTC.

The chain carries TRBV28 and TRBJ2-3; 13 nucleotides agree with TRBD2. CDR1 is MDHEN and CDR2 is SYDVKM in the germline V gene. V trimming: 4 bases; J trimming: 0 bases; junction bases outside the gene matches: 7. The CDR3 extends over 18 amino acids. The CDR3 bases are TGTGCCAGCAGTTCTCGTTGGACTAGCGGGGGAAGCACAGATACGCAGTATTTT. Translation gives CASSSRWTSGGSTDTQYF.

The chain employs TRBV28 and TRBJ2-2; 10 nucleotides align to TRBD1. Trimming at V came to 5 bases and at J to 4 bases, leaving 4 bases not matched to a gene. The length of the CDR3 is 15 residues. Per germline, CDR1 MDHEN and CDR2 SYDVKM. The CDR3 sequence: CASSRDRGFTGELFF. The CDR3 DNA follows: TGTGCCAGCAGTAGGGACAGGGGTTTCACCGGGGAGCTGTTTTTT. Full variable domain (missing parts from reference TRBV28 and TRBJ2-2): DVKVTQSSRYLVKRTGEKVFLECVQDMDHENMFWYRQDPGLGLRLIYFSYDVKMKEKGDIPEGYSVSREKKERFSLILESASTNQTSMYLCASSRDRGFTGELFFGEGSRLTVL.

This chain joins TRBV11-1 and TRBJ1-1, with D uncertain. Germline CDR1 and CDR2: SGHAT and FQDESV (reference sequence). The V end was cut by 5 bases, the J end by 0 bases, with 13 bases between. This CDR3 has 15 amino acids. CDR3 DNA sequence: TGTGCCAGCAGCCCATTTAGGAGGGTGAACACTGAAGCTTTCTTT. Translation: CASSPFRRVNTEAFF.

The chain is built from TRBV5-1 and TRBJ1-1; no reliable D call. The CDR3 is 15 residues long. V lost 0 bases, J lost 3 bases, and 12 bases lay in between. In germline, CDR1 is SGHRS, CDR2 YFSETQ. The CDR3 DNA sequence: TGCGCCAGCAGCTTGGACAGACCTTCTGACACTGAAGCTTTCTTT. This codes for CASSLDRPSDTEAFF.

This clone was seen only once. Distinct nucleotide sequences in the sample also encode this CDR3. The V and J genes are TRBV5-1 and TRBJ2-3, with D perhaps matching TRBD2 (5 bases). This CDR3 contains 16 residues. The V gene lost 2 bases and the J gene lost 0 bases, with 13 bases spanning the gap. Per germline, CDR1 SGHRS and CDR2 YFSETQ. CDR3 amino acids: CASSFLAASSTDTQYF. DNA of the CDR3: TGCGCCAGCAGCTTCCTAGCTGCATCTAGCACAGATACGCAGTATTTT.

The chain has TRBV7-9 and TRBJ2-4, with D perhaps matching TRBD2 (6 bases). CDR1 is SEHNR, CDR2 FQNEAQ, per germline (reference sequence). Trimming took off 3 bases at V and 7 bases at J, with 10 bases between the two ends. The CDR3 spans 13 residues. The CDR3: CASSFSGLNIQYF. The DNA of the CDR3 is TGTGCCAGCAGCTTTTCGGGACTCAACATTCAGTACTTC.

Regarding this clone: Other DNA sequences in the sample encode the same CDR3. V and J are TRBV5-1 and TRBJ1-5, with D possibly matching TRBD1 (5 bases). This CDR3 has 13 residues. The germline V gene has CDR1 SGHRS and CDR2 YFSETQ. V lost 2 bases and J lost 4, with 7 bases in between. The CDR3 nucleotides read TGCGCCAGCAGCTTCGGGGGAAATCAGCCCCAGCATTTT. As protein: CASSFGGNQPQHF.

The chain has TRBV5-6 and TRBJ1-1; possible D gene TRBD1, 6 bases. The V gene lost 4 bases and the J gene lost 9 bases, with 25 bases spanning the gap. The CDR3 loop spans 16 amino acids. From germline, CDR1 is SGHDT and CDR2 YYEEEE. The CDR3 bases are TGTGCCAGCAGCCAGGATGCGGGGGGCAAGGCTCTGAAAGCTTTCTTT. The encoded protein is CASSQDAGGKALKAFF.

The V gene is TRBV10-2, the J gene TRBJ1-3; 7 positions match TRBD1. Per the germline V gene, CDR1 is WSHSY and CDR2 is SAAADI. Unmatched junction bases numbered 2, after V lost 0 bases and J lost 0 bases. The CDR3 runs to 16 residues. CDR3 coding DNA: TGCGCCAGCAGTGAGTCTGGGACAGCCTCTGGAAACACCATATATTTT. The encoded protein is CASSESGTASGNTIYF.

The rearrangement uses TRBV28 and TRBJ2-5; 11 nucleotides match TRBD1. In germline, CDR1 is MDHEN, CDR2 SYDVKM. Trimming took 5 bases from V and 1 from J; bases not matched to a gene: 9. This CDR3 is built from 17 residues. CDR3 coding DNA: TGTGCCAGCAGTCAGTTTCCCGGGACAGGGGGCCAAGAGACCCAGTACTTC. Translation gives CASSQFPGTGGQETQYF.

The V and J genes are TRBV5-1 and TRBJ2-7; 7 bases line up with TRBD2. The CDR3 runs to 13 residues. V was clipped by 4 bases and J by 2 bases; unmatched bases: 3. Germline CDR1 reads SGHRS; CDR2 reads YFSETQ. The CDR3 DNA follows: TGCGCCAGCAGCCAGGGAGGGACCTACGAGCAGTACTTC. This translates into CASSQGGTYEQYF.

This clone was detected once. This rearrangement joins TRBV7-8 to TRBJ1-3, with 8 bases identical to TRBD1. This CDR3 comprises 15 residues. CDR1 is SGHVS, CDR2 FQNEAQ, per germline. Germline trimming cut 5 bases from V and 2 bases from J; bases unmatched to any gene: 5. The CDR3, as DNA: TGTGCCAGCAGCAGACCGGGACAGGCTGGAAACACCATATATTTT. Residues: CASSRPGQAGNTIYF.